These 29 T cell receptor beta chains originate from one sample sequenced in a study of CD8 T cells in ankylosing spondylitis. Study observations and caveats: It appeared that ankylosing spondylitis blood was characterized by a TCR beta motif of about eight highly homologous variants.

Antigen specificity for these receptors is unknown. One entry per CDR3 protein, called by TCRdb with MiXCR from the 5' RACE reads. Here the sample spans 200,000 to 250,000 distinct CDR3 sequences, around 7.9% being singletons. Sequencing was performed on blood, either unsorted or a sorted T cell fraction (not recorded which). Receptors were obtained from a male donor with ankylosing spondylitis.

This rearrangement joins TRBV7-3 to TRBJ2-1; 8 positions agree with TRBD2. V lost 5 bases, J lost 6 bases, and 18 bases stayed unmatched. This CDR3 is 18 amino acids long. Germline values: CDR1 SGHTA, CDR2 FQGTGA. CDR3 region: CASSPAPWRGAKLNEQFF. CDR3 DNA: TGTGCCAGCAGCCCTGCTCCTTGGCGGGGGGCGAAGCTCAATGAGCAGTTCTTC.

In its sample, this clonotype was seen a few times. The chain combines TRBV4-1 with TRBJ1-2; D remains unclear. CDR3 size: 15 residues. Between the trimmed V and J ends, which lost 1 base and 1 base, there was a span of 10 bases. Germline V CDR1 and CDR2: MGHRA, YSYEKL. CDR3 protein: CASSQGRGSNYGYTF. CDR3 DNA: TGCGCCAGCAGCCAAGGCCGAGGGAGTAACTATGGCTACACCTTC.

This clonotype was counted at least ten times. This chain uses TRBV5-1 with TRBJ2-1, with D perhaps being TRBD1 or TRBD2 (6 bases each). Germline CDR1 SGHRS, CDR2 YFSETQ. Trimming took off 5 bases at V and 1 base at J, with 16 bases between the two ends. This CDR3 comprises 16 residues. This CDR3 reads CASRTPTGRSYNEQFF. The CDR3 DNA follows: TGCGCCAGCAGGACGCCAACAGGGAGGTCCTACAATGAGCAGTTCTTC.

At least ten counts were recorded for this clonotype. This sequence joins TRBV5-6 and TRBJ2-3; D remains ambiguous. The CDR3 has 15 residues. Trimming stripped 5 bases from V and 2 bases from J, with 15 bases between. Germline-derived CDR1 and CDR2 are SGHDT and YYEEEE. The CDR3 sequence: CASSFVVANTDTQYF. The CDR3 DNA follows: TGTGCCAGCAGTTTCGTAGTTGCTAACACAGATACGCAGTATTTT.

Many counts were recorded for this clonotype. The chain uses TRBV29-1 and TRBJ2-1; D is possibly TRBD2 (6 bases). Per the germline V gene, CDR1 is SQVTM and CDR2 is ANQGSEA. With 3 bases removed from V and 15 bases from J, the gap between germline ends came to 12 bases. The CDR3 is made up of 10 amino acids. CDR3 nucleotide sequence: TGCAGCGTTGAGGGGGGTGGCTGGTTCTTC. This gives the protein CSVEGGGWFF.

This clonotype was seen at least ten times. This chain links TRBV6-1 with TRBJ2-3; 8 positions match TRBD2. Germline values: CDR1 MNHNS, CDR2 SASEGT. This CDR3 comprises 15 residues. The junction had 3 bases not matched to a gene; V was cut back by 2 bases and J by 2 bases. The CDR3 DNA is TGTGCCAGCAGTGAATTTAGCGGGATCACAGATACGCAGTATTTT. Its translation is CASSEFSGITDTQYF.

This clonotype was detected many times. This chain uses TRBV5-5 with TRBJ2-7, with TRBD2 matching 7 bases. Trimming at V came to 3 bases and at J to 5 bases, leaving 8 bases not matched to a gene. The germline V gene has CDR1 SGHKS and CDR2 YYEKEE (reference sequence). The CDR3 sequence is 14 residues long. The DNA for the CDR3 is TGTGCCAGCAGCTCCCGACTAGCCCAGGACGAGCAGTACTTC. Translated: CASSSRLAQDEQYF.

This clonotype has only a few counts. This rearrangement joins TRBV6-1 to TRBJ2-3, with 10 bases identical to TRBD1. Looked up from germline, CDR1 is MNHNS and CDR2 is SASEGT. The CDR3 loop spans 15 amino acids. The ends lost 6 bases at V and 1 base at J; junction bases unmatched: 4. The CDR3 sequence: CASRIGTGGTDTQYF. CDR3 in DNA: TGTGCCAGCAGAATCGGGACAGGGGGCACAGATACGCAGTATTTT.

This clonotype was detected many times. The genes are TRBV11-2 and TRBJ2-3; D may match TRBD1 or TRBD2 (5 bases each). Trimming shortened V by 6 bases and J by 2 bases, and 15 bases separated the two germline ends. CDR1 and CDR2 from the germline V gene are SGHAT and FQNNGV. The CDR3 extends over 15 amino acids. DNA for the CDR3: TGTGCCAGCAGTTTGGGACCAGGGTCCACAGATACGCAGTATTTT. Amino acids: CASSLGPGSTDTQYF.

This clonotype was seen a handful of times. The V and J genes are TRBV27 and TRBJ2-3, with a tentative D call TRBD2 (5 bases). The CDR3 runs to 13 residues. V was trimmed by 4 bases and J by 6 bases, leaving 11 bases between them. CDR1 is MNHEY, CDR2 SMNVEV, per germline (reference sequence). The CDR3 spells CASSSPLADTQYF. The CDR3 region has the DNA TGTGCCAGCAGTTCCCCTTTAGCGGATACGCAGTATTTT.

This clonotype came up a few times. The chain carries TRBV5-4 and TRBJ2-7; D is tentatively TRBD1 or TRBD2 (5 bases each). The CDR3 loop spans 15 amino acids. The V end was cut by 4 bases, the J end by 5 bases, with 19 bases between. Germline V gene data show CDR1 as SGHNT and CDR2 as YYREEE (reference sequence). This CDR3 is CASSPGPRALNEQYF. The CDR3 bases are TGTGCCAGCAGCCCGGGACCGCGAGCCCTAAACGAGCAGTACTTC.

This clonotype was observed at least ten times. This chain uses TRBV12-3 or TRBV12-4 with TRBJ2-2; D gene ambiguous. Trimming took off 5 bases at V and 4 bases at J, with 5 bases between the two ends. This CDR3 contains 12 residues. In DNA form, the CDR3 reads TGTGCCAGCAGTCCCTTCACCGGGGAGCTGTTTTTT. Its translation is CASSPFTGELFF.

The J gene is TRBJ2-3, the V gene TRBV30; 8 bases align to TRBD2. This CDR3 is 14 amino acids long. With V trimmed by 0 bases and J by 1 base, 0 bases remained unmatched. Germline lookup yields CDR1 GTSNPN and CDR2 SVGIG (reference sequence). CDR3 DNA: TGTGCCTGGAGTGTAGCGGGAGGCACAGATACGCAGTATTTT. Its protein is CAWSVAGGTDTQYF.

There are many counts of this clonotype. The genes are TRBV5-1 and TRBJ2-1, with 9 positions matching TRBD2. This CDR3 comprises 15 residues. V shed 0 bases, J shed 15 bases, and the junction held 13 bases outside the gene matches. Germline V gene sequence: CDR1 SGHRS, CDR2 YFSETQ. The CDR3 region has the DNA TGCGCCAGCAGCTTGGCCGGTAGCGGGAGATCTTCTCCGTTCTTC. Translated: CASSLAGSGRSSPFF.

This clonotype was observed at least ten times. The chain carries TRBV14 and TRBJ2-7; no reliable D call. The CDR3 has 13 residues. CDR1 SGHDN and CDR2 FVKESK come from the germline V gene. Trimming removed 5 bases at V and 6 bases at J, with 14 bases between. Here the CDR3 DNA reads TGTGCCAGCAGCACTTATTCGCGTCGCGAGCAGTACTTC. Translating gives CASSTYSRREQYF.

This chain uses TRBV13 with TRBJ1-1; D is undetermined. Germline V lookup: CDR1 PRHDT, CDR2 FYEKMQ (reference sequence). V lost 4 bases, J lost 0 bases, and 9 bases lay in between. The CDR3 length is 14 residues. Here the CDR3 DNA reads TGTGCCAGCAGCTCCCGGGAGATGAACACTGAAGCTTTCTTT. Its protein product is CASSSREMNTEAFF.

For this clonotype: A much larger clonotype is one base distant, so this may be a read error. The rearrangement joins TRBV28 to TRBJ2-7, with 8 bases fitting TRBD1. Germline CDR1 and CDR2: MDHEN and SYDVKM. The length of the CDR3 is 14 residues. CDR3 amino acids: CASSYRGAPYKQYF. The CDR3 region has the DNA TGTGCCAGCAGTTACAGGGGGGCCCCCTACAAGCAGTACTTC.

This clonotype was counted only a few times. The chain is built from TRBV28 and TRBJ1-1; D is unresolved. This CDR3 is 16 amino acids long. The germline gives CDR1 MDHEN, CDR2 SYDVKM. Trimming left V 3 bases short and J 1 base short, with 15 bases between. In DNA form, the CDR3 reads TGTGCCAGCAGTTTCGCGTTAAGGATCGGGAACACTGAAGCTTTCTTT. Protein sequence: CASSFALRIGNTEAFF.

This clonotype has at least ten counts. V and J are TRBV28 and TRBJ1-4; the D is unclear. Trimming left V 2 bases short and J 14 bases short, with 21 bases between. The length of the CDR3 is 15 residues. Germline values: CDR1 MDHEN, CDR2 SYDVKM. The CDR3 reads CASSLRPVGLQDLFF. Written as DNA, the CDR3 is TGTGCCAGCAGTTTAAGACCGGTAGGACTTCAGGACCTGTTTTTT. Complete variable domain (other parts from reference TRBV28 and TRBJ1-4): DVKVTQSSRYLVKRTGEKVFLECVQDMDHENMFWYRQDPGLGLRLIYFSYDVKMKEKGDIPEGYSVSREKKERFSLILESASTNQTSMYLCASSLRPVGLQDLFFGSGTQLSVL.

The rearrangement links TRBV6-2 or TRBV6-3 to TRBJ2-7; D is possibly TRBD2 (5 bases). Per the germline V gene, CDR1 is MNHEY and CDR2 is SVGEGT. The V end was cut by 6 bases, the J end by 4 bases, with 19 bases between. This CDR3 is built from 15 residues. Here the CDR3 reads CASRYPQRQIYEQYF. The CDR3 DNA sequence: TGTGCCAGCAGATACCCACAGCGGCAGATTTACGAGCAGTACTTC.

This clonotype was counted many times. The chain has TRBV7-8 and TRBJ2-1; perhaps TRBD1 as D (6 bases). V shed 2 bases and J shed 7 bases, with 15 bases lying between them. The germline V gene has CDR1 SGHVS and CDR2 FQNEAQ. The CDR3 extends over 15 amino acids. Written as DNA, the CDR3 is TGTGCCAGCAGCTTATTGGAGACAGGTATTAATGAGCAGTTCTTC. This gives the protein CASSLLETGINEQFF.

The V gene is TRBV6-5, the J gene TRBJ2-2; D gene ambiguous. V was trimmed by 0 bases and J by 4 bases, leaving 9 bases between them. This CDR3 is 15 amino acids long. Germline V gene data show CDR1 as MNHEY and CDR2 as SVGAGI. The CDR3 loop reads CASSYSLSATGELFF. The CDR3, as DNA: TGTGCCAGCAGTTACTCGTTAAGCGCCACCGGGGAGCTGTTTTTT.

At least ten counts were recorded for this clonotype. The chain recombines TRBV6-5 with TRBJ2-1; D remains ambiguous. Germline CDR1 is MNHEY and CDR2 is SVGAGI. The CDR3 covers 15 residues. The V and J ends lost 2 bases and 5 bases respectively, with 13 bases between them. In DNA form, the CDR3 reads TGTGCCAGCAGTTACGCTGCTGTGCTAGACAATGAGCAGTTCTTC. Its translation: CASSYAAVLDNEQFF.

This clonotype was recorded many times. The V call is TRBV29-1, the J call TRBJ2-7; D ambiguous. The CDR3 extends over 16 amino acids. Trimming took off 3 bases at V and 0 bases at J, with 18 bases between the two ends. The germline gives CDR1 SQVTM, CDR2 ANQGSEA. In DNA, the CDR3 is TGCAGCGTTGAGGTTGGGCGCAGAACACTCTCCTACGAGCAGTACTTC. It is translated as CSVEVGRRTLSYEQYF.

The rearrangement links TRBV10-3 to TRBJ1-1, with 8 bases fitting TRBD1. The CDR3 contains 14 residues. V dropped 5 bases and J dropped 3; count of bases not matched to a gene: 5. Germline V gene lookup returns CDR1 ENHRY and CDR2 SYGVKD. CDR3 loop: CAISRQGRDTEAFF. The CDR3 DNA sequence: TGTGCCATCAGTCGACAGGGGAGGGACACTGAAGCTTTCTTT.

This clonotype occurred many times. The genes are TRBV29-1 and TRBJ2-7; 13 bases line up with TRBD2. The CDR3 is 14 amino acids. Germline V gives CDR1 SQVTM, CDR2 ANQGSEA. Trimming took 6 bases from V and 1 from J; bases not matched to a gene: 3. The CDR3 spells CSVGGLAGSYEQYF. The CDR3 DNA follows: TGCAGCGTGGGGGGACTAGCGGGGTCCTACGAGCAGTACTTC.

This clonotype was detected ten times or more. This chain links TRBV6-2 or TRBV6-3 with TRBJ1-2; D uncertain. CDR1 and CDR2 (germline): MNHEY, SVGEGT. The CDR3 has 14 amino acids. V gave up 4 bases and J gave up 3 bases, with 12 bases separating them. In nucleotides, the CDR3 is TGTGCCAGCAGTTCATCCGCAGAAGACTATGGCTACACCTTC. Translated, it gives CASSSSAEDYGYTF.

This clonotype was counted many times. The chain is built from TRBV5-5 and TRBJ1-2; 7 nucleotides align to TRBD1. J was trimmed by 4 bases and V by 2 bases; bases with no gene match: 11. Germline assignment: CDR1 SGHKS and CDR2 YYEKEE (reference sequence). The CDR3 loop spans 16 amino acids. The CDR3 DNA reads TGTGCCAGCAGCTTACTACCCCGGACAGGCCGCTATGGCTACACCTTC. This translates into CASSLLPRTGRYGYTF.

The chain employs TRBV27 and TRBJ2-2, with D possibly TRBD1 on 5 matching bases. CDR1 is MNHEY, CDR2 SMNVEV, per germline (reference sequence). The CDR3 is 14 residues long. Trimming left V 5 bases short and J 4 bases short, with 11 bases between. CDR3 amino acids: CASSPYRITGELFF. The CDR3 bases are TGTGCCAGCAGTCCCTACAGGATCACCGGGGAGCTGTTTTTT.